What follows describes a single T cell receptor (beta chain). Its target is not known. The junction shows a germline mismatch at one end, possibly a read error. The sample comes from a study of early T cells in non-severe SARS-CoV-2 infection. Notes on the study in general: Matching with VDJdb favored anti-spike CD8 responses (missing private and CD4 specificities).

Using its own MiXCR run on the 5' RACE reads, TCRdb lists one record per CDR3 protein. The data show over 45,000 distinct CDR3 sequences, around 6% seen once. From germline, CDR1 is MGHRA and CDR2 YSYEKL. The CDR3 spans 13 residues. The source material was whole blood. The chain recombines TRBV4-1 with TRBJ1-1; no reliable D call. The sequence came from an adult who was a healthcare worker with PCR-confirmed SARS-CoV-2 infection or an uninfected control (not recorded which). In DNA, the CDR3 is TGCGCCAGCAGCCAAGGCGGGCGTCCTGAAACTTTCTTT. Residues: CASSQGGRPETFF.